The present T cell receptor (beta chain) was sequenced within a study of early T cells in non-severe SARS-CoV-2 infection (dated by TCRdb to 2020 to 2023). Broadly, across the study: Because TCR sequencing was done on bulk RNA from unsorted whole blood, the alpha and beta chains could not be paired. Study-level results and caveats: VDJdb matching was skewed toward anti-spike CD8 responses, so virus-specific expansions were likely underestimated and private and CD4 specificities were missed.

Preparation of the library involved 5' RACE. Sequencing took place on a NextSeq 500. To correct for sequencing error and PCR bias, the TCR library protocol tagged individual cDNA molecules with unique molecular identifiers. Sequencing covered both TCR alpha and beta chains, and within each sample the abundances of alpha and beta sequences were tightly co-correlated. Concerning the study's data processing: Decombinator V4 was used to annotate TCR sequences for V gene, J gene and CDR3. TCRs were defined as expanded if a significant change between any two time points was detected under a Poisson model with p below 0.0001. TCR abundances were normalised to the total number of TCRs sequenced per sample and expressed as counts per million. MAIT TCRs were defined by TRAV1-2 paired with TRAJ12, TRAJ20 or TRAJ33, and iNKT TCRs by TRAV10 paired with TRAJ18. A search of VDJdb, accessed on 1 November 2021, was run for TCRs annotated to CMV, EBV and SARS-CoV-2, with TCRs annotated for multiple antigens excluded. TCRdb reworked the public reads: Q25 trimming with fastp, MiXCR clone assembly, productive beta chains retained. Rows with a matching CDR3 protein are joined into one entry that keeps the most common DNA and genes. The V and J calls and clone size come from TCRdb's table, not from the authors' own analysis. The sample table lists approximately 84,000 distinct CDR3 sequences, 13% of them with a count of one. The top ten hold 6% of the sample.

Points on this clonotype: Its antigen specificity is not known. No base quality values were provided; no much bigger clone lies one nucleotide off.

A case-control design nested within a healthcare worker cohort in London, UK, was used, with weekly nasopharyngeal swab PCR tests and blood sampling performed. Healthcare workers were recruited between 23 and 31 March 2020, during the week of the UK lockdown, and were followed weekly for up to 16 weeks. The CDR3 has 17 amino acids, counting the end cysteine and phenylalanine. CDR3 DNA only is kept here, 51 bases in frame from base 1. From the germline V gene (reference sequence), CDR1 is LNHDA and CDR2 is SQIVND. Trimming at the junction amounts to 7 bases on V and 0 bases on J, and the germline ends lie 19 bases apart.

The chain is assembled from TRBV19 and TRBJ2-1; a weak D assignment points to TRBD1 (6 bases agree). The receptor's source is an adult who was a healthcare worker with PCR-confirmed SARS-CoV-2 infection or an uninfected control (not recorded which). Material for sequencing was whole blood. For the CDR3, the sequence is CASMGATSGSSYNEQFF. The nucleotide sequence is TGTGCCAGTATGGGGGCAACTTCGGGGAGCTCCTACAATGAGCAGTTCTTC.